This is a list of T cell receptor beta chains from one sample in a study of CD8+ T cells in alopecia areata. Clones were sequenced by immunoSEQ multiplex PCR, and TCRdb holds only the in-frame ones, with some missing. Of 150,000 to 200,000 clones listed, over 55% are singletons. The specimen was CD4+ T cells sorted from blood, collected at week 24, from a patient treated with tofacitinib. These receptors came from a human donor with alopecia areata. CDR3s include the opening cysteine and the closing phenylalanine or tryptophan. A D gene is named only where the DNA matches it firmly. Only part of the rows carry a size: once, few, many, or a class if the clone is expanded.

>once|.|TRBV6-5|TRBJ1-1|14
CASTREGLGTEAFF
TGTGCCAGCACCCGGGAGGGGTTGGGCACTGAAGCTTTCTTT
>.|TRBD2|TRBV7-3|TRBJ2-1|14
CASSAGTSGGPQFF
TGTGCCAGCAGCGCCGGGACTAGCGGGGGGCCGCAGTTCTTC
>.|.|TRBV7-9|TRBJ2-7|15
CASSLLDSASYEQYF
TGTGCCAGCAGCTTACTCGACTCGGCTTCCTACGAGCAGTACTTC
>few|TRBD1|TRBV10-3|TRBJ1-2|13
CAISTGQGSGYTF
TGTGCCATCAGTACGGGACAGGGCAGTGGCTACACCTTC
>.|.|TRBV29-1|TRBJ1-6|13
CSAGDRYNSPLHF
TGCAGCGCCGGAGACCGTTATAATTCACCCCTCCACTTT
>.|.|TRBV7-3|TRBJ1-1|13
CASSLQGRTEAFF
TGTGCCAGCAGCCTACAGGGTCGGACTGAAGCTTTCTTT
>few|.|TRBV21-1|TRBJ2-1|14
CASSGGGLIQEQFF
TGTGCCAGCAGCGGGGGGGGACTTATTCAGGAGCAGTTCTTC
>few|TRBD1|TRBV6-1|TRBJ1-1|12
CASSIGQVGAFF
TGTGCCAGCAGTATAGGACAGGTGGGAGCTTTCTTT
>few|.|TRBV6-5|TRBJ2-1|13
CASMDFLRNEQFF
TGTGCCAGCATGGACTTCCTGAGGAATGAGCAGTTCTTC
>.|TRBD1|TRBV9|TRBJ1-1|14
CASSVGQGNTEAFF
TGTGCCAGCAGCGTAGGACAGGGGAACACTGAAGCTTTCTTT
>.|.|TRBV27|TRBJ2-1|15
CASSPLVDRYNEQFF
TGTGCCAGCAGTCCCTTGGTTGACCGCTACAATGAGCAGTTCTTC
>.|.|TRBV30|TRBJ1-2|13
CAWGDGGNYGYTF
TGTGCCTGGGGGGACGGGGGAAACTATGGCTACACCTTC
>.|.|TRBV11-2|TRBJ1-6|14
CASSLDRFNSPLHF
TGTGCCAGCAGCTTAGACAGGTTTAATTCACCCCTCCACTTT
>.|TRBD1|TRBV27|TRBJ1-2|17
CASSPLAGNRGDFGYTF
TGTGCCAGCAGCCCCTTGGCCGGTAACAGGGGAGATTTTGGCTACACCTTC
>.|TRBD1|TRBV6-1|TRBJ2-7|12
CASATGVDEQYF
TGTGCCAGCGCGACAGGGGTTGACGAGCAGTACTTC
>many|TRBD2|TRBV7-8|TRBJ2-2|19
CASSFFLLPKSGGTGELFF
TGTGCCAGCAGCTTTTTCTTATTACCAAAAAGCGGGGGGACCGGGGAGCTGTTTTTT
>.|.|TRBV29-1|TRBJ1-3|16
CSVDGGAGSSGNTIYF
TGCAGCGTTGATGGGGGGGCTGGAAGCTCTGGAAACACCATATATTTT
>few|.|TRBV7-7|TRBJ2-3|16
CASSLGRGAATDTQYF
TGTGCCAGCAGCTTAGGTCGGGGGGCGGCCACAGATACGCAGTATTTT
>.|.|TRBV25-1|TRBJ1-2|11
CASSELFGYTF
TGTGCCAGCAGTGAGCTCTTTGGCTACACCTTC
>.|.|TRBV7-2|TRBJ1-2|16
CASSPAGPLWLGGYTF
TGTGCCAGCAGCCCGGCGGGGCCGCTATGGCTGGGGGGCTACACCTTC
>.|.|TRBV29-1|TRBJ2-1|13
CSAQGTLTMRQFF
TGCAGCGCCCAGGGGACGCTTACAATGAGACAGTTCTTC
>.|TRBD1|TRBV5-1|TRBJ1-2|15
CASRFGTGKDYGYTF
TGCGCCAGCAGATTCGGGACAGGGAAGGACTATGGCTACACCTTC
>.|TRBD2|TRBV30|TRBJ2-3|15
CAWTGTRRFTDTQYF
TGTGCCTGGACCGGGACTAGAAGATTCACAGATACGCAGTATTTT
>few|TRBD2|TRBV5-6|TRBJ2-5|15
CASSLGLAGQETQYF
TGTGCCAGCAGCTTGGGACTAGCGGGGCAAGAGACCCAGTACTTC
>.|TRBD1|TRBV5-1|TRBJ1-1|15
CASKPRTGEDTEAFF
TGCGCCAGTAAACCTAGGACAGGTGAGGACACTGAAGCTTTCTTT
>few|.|TRBV11-3|TRBJ2-1|11
CASSRQNEQFF
TGTGCCAGCAGCCGGCAGAATGAGCAGTTCTTC
>.|.|TRBV7-6|TRBJ1-2|13
CASSSGRGYGYTF
TGTGCCAGCAGCTCCGGGAGGGGATACGGCTACACCTTC
>.|.|TRBV4-1|TRBJ1-5|15
CASSQIQGFNQPQHF
TGCGCCAGCAGCCAGATACAGGGTTTCAATCAGCCCCAGCATTTT
>.|.|TRBV27|TRBJ1-1|14
CASSGTALNTEAFF
TGTGCCAGCAGCGGAACAGCGCTCAACACTGAAGCTTTCTTT
>.|.|TRBV30|TRBJ1-5|15
CAWSVPGRSNQPQHF
TGTGCCTGGAGTGTACCTGGGAGGAGCAATCAGCCCCAGCATTTT
>.|TRBD1|TRBV29-1|TRBJ2-1|15
CSGLTGRTFSNEQFF
TGCAGCGGGCTGACAGGGCGAACTTTTAGCAATGAGCAGTTCTTC
>.|.|TRBV29-1|TRBJ1-4|14
CSVEGGPTNEKLFF
TGCAGCGTTGAAGGCGGGCCAACTAATGAAAAACTGTTTTTT
>.|.|TRBV19|TRBJ2-2|12
CASRGDTGELFF
TGTGCCAGTAGGGGAGACACCGGGGAGCTGTTTTTT
>few|.|TRBV11-2|TRBJ2-4|13
CASSPRGGFIQYF
TGTGCCAGCAGCCCCAGGGGAGGGTTCATTCAGTACTTC
>once|.|TRBV9|TRBJ1-4|14
CASSVDGGFGKLFF
TGTGCCAGCAGCGTAGACGGAGGGTTTGGGAAACTGTTTTTT
>.|.|TRBV29-1|TRBJ1-2|12
CSVESANYGYTF
TGCAGCGTTGAATCCGCTAACTATGGCTACACCTTC
>.|.|TRBV29-1|TRBJ2-1|12
CSGGGTFNEQFF
TGCAGCGGTGGAGGGACTTTTAATGAGCAGTTCTTC
>.|TRBD2|TRBV2|TRBJ2-1|14
CASSVLAGGHEQFF
TGTGCCAGCAGTGTCCTAGCGGGGGGTCATGAGCAGTTCTTC
>.|.|TRBV28|TRBJ2-5|14
CASSSGAGGETQYF
TGTGCCAGCAGCTCGGGCGCCGGCGGGGAGACCCAGTACTTC
>.|TRBD1|TRBV29-1|TRBJ1-1|13
CSGRQGMNTEAFF
TGCAGCGGCCGACAGGGGATGAACACTGAAGCTTTCTTT
>.|.|TRBV11-2|TRBJ2-3|17
CASSQTSRRTLTDTQYF
TGTGCCAGCAGCCAGACCAGCCGGCGGACACTCACAGATACGCAGTATTTT
>.|.|TRBV30|TRBJ1-1|13
CAWKGGQNTEAFF
TGTGCCTGGAAGGGGGGGCAGAACACTGAAGCTTTCTTT
>few|.|TRBV29-1|TRBJ1-2|10
CSTWDDGYTF
TGCAGCACCTGGGACGACGGCTACACCTTC
>.|.|TRBV6-5|TRBJ1-2|15
CASSYSTLAGAGYTF
TGTGCCAGCAGTTACTCGACCTTGGCGGGCGCTGGCTACACCTTC
>.|TRBD1|TRBV25-1|TRBJ1-2|12
CASRGGEGGYTF
TGTGCCAGCAGAGGGGGCGAGGGAGGCTACACCTTC
>.|.|TRBV9|TRBJ2-5|15
CASSPRTASQETQYF
TGTGCCAGCAGCCCGCGGACGGCTTCCCAAGAGACCCAGTACTTC
>.|.|TRBV30|TRBJ1-1|13
CAWADTTNTEAFF
TGTGCCTGGGCGGACACTACGAACACTGAAGCTTTCTTT
>.|.|TRBV7-2|TRBJ2-4|15
CASSLIGPAKNIQYF
TGTGCCAGCAGCTTGATAGGGCCAGCCAAAAACATTCAGTACTTC
>.|.|TRBV14|TRBJ1-3|14
CASSRDSFGNTIYF
TGTGCCAGCAGCCGCGACAGTTTTGGAAACACCATATATTTT
>.|TRBD1|TRBV30|TRBJ1-1|12
CAWSVGGSEAFF
TGTGCCTGGAGTGTAGGGGGCTCTGAAGCTTTCTTT
>.|TRBD1|TRBV29-1|TRBJ2-5|14
CSTYRTGNPETQYF
TGCAGCACCTATAGGACAGGGAACCCAGAGACCCAGTACTTC
>.|.|TRBV29-1|TRBJ1-1|15
CSVEGRVRINTEAFF
TGCAGCGTTGAAGGCCGTGTCAGGATAAACACTGAAGCTTTCTTT